One sample yielded the 31 T cell receptor beta chains listed below, sequenced in a study of cytomegalovirus exposure and HLA in healthy donors. The PCR used 60 Vbeta and 13 Jbeta primers. Some clones are missing from TCRdb's copy, which holds only in-frame ones; the method was immunoSEQ multiplex PCR. The sample includes over 150,000 clones, around 68% of them seen just once. The sample consisted of PBMCs. The origin of the receptors is a man aged 45-65 years in good health and CMV-seronegative.

This clone was detected a few times. The rearrangement joins TRBV7-2 to TRBJ1-6; the D gene is possibly TRBD1 (6 bases). The germline V gene has CDR1 SGHTA and CDR2 FQGNSA. Trimming removed 5 bases from V and 4 bases from J, with 12 bases in between. This CDR3 contains 15 residues. This chain's CDR3 is CASSQYRDYNSPLHF. The CDR3 coding sequence is TGTGCCAGCAGCCAGTACAGGGATTATAATTCACCCCTCCACTTT. Combining the CDR3 with reference TRBV7-2 and TRBJ1-6 gives the whole variable domain GAGVSQSPSNKVTEKGKDVELRCDPISGHTALYWYRQSLGQGLEFLIYFQGNSAPDKSGLPSDRFSAERTGGSVSTLTIQRTQQEDSAVYLCASSQYRDYNSPLHFGNGTRLTVT.

The chain joins TRBV6-4 to TRBJ1-1, with TRBD1 matching over 7 bases. V gave up 3 bases and J gave up 1 base; unmatched junction bases: 2. In germline, CDR1 is MRHNA, CDR2 SNTAGT. The CDR3 has 14 residues. The CDR3 nucleotides read TGTGCCAGCAGTGAGGGACAGACGAACACTGAAGCTTTCTTT. Its translation: CASSEGQTNTEAFF.

This chain connects TRBV11-2 to TRBJ2-3, with D possibly being TRBD2 (7 bases). V was cut by 1 base and J by 2 bases, with 16 bases left in between. The CDR3 loop spans 17 amino acids. The germline V gene has CDR1 SGHAT and CDR2 FQNNGV. CDR3 residues: CASSLGDAGAHTDTQYF. The DNA of the CDR3 is TGTGCCAGCAGCTTAGGGGATGCGGGGGCGCACACAGATACGCAGTATTTT. The full variable domain, completed using reference TRBV11-2 and TRBJ2-3, is EAGVAQSPRYKIIEKRQSVAFWCNPISGHATLYWYQQILGQGPKLLIQFQNNGVVDDSQLPKDRFSAERLKGVDSTLKIQPAKLEDSAVYLCASSLGDAGAHTDTQYFGPGTRLTVL.

The V gene is TRBV5-1, the J gene TRBJ1-1; D remains ambiguous. The CDR3 length is 14 residues. The germline CDR1 and CDR2 sequences are SGHRS and YFSETQ. V lost 3 bases and J 4 bases, leaving 13 bases between the germline ends. The CDR3 DNA reads TGCGCCAGCAGCTCGGGCCCGGGAACCACTGAAGCTTTCTTT. Translating gives CASSSGPGTTEAFF.

The chain couples TRBV10-2 to TRBJ2-7, with D maybe TRBD2 (6 bases). This CDR3 is built from 14 residues. V was pared by 0 bases and J by 3 bases, with 9 bases between. Germline V gene data show CDR1 as WSHSY and CDR2 as SAAADI. The CDR3 coding sequence is TGCGCCAGCAGTGAGTCGACGGGGGTCTACGAGCAGTACTTC. It translates to CASSESTGVYEQYF.

V and J are TRBV6-1 and TRBJ1-1; D is perhaps TRBD1 (5 bases). The length of the CDR3 is 16 residues. V shed 7 bases and J shed 4 bases, with 22 bases lying between them. Germline values: CDR1 MNHNS, CDR2 SASEGT. The CDR3 sequence is CASTDFKGAISTEAFF. In DNA form, the CDR3 reads TGTGCCAGCACTGACTTTAAAGGGGCGATAAGCACTGAAGCTTTCTTT.

The rearrangement uses TRBV5-4 and TRBJ1-1; TRBD1 matches 10 bases. Trimming cost V 6 bases and J 5 bases; bases outside gene matches: 10. The germline V gene has CDR1 SGHNT and CDR2 YYREEE (reference sequence). This CDR3 has 15 amino acids. CDR3: CASNPGGQGMTEAFF. CDR3 nucleotide sequence: TGTGCCAGCAACCCAGGGGGACAGGGGATGACTGAAGCTTTCTTT.

The chain recombines TRBV5-1 with TRBJ2-2; TRBD2 aligns across 10 bases. The V gene's germline CDR1 is SGHRS and CDR2 YFSETQ. The length of the CDR3 is 16 residues. Trimming cost V 2 bases and J 6 bases; bases outside gene matches: 7. The CDR3 nucleotides are TGCGCCAGCAGCTTTAGGAGCGGGGGGGCGTCCGGGGAGCTGTTTTTT. It translates to CASSFRSGGASGELFF.

The J gene is TRBJ2-5, the V gene TRBV4-3, with D possibly matching TRBD2 (5 bases). Germline V gives CDR1 LGHNA, CDR2 YSLEER. The CDR3 covers 15 residues. V gave up 0 bases and J gave up 4 bases, with 12 bases separating them. This CDR3 reads CASSQDLGVGETQYF. The DNA for the CDR3 is TGCGCCAGCAGCCAAGATCTGGGAGTTGGAGAGACCCAGTACTTC.

J is TRBJ1-2 and V is TRBV7-2; 9 positions match TRBD1. With 4 bases clipped from V and 4 bases from J, the junction kept 7 bases outside the gene matches. The CDR3 has 15 amino acids. Germline V gives CDR1 SGHTA, CDR2 FQGNSA. The CDR3 DNA sequence: TGTGCCAGCAGCTCAGGACAGGGGCAGGTCTATGGCTACACCTTC. It encodes CASSSGQGQVYGYTF.

The chain joins TRBV19 to TRBJ2-2, with 8 nucleotides matching TRBD1. Trimming took 1 base from V and 4 from J; bases not matched to a gene: 5. Looked up from germline, CDR1 is LNHDA and CDR2 is SQIVND (reference sequence). CDR3 size: 16 residues. As DNA, the CDR3 is TGTGCCAGTAGTATAGGGGGACAGGCGGGCACCGGGGAGCTGTTTTTT. Its protein product is CASSIGGQAGTGELFF.

The DNA of the CDR3 is TGCGCCAGCCTCGGAGCCCAGACAGGGGGTGTACCCGTTGAGGAGACCCAGTACTTC. This encodes CASLGAQTGGVPVEETQYF. V gene TRBV10-1 combines with J gene TRBJ2-5, with 9 bases that match TRBD1. Trimming at V came to 8 bases and at J to 5 bases, leaving 24 bases not matched to a gene. The CDR3 runs to 19 residues. CDR1 is WNHNN and CDR2 is SYGVQD in the germline V gene (reference sequence).

Comments on this clone: One end of the junction is discordant with germline, which a read error may explain. J is TRBJ2-3 and V is TRBV5-1; 8 bases line up with TRBD1. The CDR3 sequence is 17 residues long. Per the germline V gene, CDR1 is SGHRS and CDR2 is YFSETQ. CDR3 coding DNA: TGCGCCGGCAGCCTCGGACAGGGTGGGTCTTTCACAGATACGCAGTATTTT. Amino acid sequence: CAGSLGQGGSFTDTQYF.

The J gene is TRBJ2-1, the V gene TRBV5-1, with D perhaps matching TRBD1 (5 bases). CDR3 length: 16 amino acids. In germline, CDR1 is SGHRS, CDR2 YFSETQ. With 4 bases removed from V and 9 bases from J, the gap between germline ends came to 23 bases. CDR3 coding DNA: TGCGCCAGCAGCCCACAAGGGGCAGGTTCGTCTGGTGAGCAGTTCTTC. As protein: CASSPQGAGSSGEQFF. Drawing the rest from reference TRBV5-1 and TRBJ2-1, the complete variable domain is KAGVTQTPRYLIKTRGQQVTLSCSPISGHRSVSWYQQTPGQGLQFLFEYFSETQRNKGNFPGRFSGRQFSNSRSEMNVSTLELGDSALYLCASSPQGAGSSGEQFFGPGTRLTVL.

CDR3 sequence (DNA): TGCGCCAGCAGCTTGTTCGGGGATTGGGTCTACGAGCAGTACTTC. This encodes CASSLFGDWVYEQYF. This chain links TRBV5-1 with TRBJ2-7; D perhaps matches TRBD2 (5 bases). Between the trimmed V and J ends, which lost 1 base and 3 bases, there was a span of 14 bases. Germline V gene data show CDR1 as SGHRS and CDR2 as YFSETQ. CDR3 length: 15 amino acids.

The CDR3 DNA sequence: TGCGCCAGCAGCCTACAGGGGAGTTCCACTGAAGCTTTCTTT. Its protein product is CASSLQGSSTEAFF. The rearrangement joins TRBV4-3 to TRBJ1-1, with 7 bases matching TRBD1. The CDR3 is 14 amino acids. Looked up from germline, CDR1 is LGHNA and CDR2 is YSLEER. The V segment lost 4 bases and the J segment 4 bases; nucleotides outside the gene matches: 6.

The V gene is TRBV5-1, the J gene TRBJ2-5; TRBD1 agrees at 8 bases. V trimming: 4 bases; J trimming: 2 bases; junction bases outside the gene matches: 4. The CDR3 extends over 14 amino acids. The germline V gene has CDR1 SGHRS and CDR2 YFSETQ. The chain's CDR3 is CASSPRQGQETQYF. CDR3 sequence (DNA): TGCGCCAGCAGCCCGAGACAGGGGCAAGAGACCCAGTACTTC.

The CDR3 DNA is TGTGCCAGCAAAGAAGGGGCAAACACTGAAGCTTTCTTT. Its translation is CASKEGANTEAFF. The rearrangement uses TRBV25-1 and TRBJ1-1; D may be TRBD1 (5 bases). CDR3 length equals 13 residues. Trimming took off 7 bases at V and 2 bases at J, with 11 bases between the two ends. CDR1 MGHDK and CDR2 SYGVNS come from the germline V gene.

This sequence joins TRBV4-1 and TRBJ1-5; TRBD1 aligns across 8 bases. The germline CDR1 and CDR2 sequences are MGHRA and YSYEKL. Trimming took 0 bases from V and 4 from J; bases not matched to a gene: 2. CDR3 size: 15 residues. The CDR3 nucleotides read TGCGCCAGCAGCCAAGACGGACAGGGTAATCAGCCCCAGCATTTT. It is translated as CASSQDGQGNQPQHF.

This clone came up a few times. The chain uses TRBV6-6 and TRBJ1-3; the match to TRBD1 covers 7 bases. Looked up from germline, CDR1 is MNHNY and CDR2 is SVGAGI (reference sequence). J gave up 1 base and V 4 bases, and 7 bases lay outside the gene matches. CDR3 size: 16 residues. The CDR3 DNA sequence: TGTGCCAGCAGTTTCGACAGGGTCGATTCTGGAAACACCATATATTTT. Encoded protein: CASSFDRVDSGNTIYF.

This clone has a handful of counts. The CDR3 sequence: CSAPRGAEQYF. Here the CDR3 DNA reads TGCAGTGCACCTCGGGGGGCCGAGCAGTACTTC. J is TRBJ2-7 and V is TRBV20-1, with D possibly matching TRBD2 (7 bases). The V gene's germline CDR1 is DFQATT and CDR2 SNEGSKA (reference sequence). The length of the CDR3 is 11 residues. V was shortened by 6 bases and J by 6 bases, with 12 bases between the two germline ends.

This clone was counted a single time. This chain links TRBV6-5 with TRBJ1-2; 9 bases are a match to TRBD1. In germline, CDR1 is MNHEY, CDR2 SVGAGI. The CDR3 contains 13 residues. Losses at the gene ends were 5 bases for V and 4 bases for J; bases not matched to a gene: 2. CDR3 in amino acids: CASSTDRGYGYTF. As DNA, the CDR3 is TGTGCCAGCAGTACGGACAGGGGCTATGGCTACACCTTC.

The rearrangement joins TRBV7-9 to TRBJ1-4; possible D gene TRBD1, 5 bases. V was trimmed by 7 bases and J by 7 bases, leaving 19 bases between them. Germline V lookup: CDR1 SEHNR, CDR2 FQNEAQ (reference sequence). The CDR3 has 15 residues. CDR3 DNA sequence: TGTGCCAGCACCGTAAAACCGGGGGTCCGTGAAAAACTGTTTTTT. This translates into CASTVKPGVREKLFF.

J is TRBJ1-5 and V is TRBV12-1; the tabulated D call, TRBD1, remains unverified against the DNA. TRBV12-1 is a pseudogene locus. There are 22 residues in the CDR3. CDR3 loop: CASSFGAIIRDRGVYSNQPQHF. The CDR3 nucleotides are TGTGCCAGCAGCTTTGGAGCAATCATCCGGGACAGGGGTGTTTATAGCAATCAGCCCCAGCATTTT.

The rearrangement links TRBV2 to TRBJ1-2, with a possible D match to TRBD1 (6 bases). CDR1 SNHLY and CDR2 FYNNEI come from the germline V gene. The V end was cut by 5 bases, the J end by 2 bases, with 6 bases between. The CDR3 covers 12 residues. As DNA, the CDR3 is TGTGCCAGCAGTCAGGGGAACTATGGCTACACCTTC. Its protein is CASSQGNYGYTF.

The chain combines TRBV5-1 with TRBJ2-1, with 8 bases matching TRBD1. In germline, CDR1 is SGHRS, CDR2 YFSETQ. V lost 4 bases and J lost 7; bases outside the gene matches: 7. This CDR3 has 14 residues. CDR3 sequence: CASSPEDRVNEQFF. The CDR3 nucleotides are TGCGCCAGCAGCCCTGAGGACAGGGTTAATGAGCAGTTCTTC.

This chain uses TRBV5-1 with TRBJ1-2; 9 bases match TRBD1. Germline loops: CDR1 SGHRS, CDR2 YFSETQ. The ends lost 2 bases at V and 6 bases at J; junction bases unmatched: 5. The CDR3 spans 14 residues. CDR3: CASSFTDRGDGYTF. CDR3 coding DNA: TGCGCCAGCAGCTTTACCGACAGGGGGGATGGCTACACCTTC.

V usage is TRBV5-4 and J usage is TRBJ2-1; TRBD2 matches 8 bases. The V gene's germline CDR1 is SGHNT and CDR2 YYREEE (reference sequence). Losses at the gene ends were 0 bases for V and 5 bases for J; bases not matched to a gene: 7. The CDR3 runs 16 residues. Here the CDR3 DNA reads TGTGCCAGCAGCTTGGCTTTCGCGGGGGGAAACAATGAGCAGTTCTTC. Its protein product is CASSLAFAGGNNEQFF.

The J gene is TRBJ1-2, the V gene TRBV19, with a possible D match to TRBD1 (6 bases). Trimming stripped 5 bases from V and 5 bases from J, with 15 bases between. Germline V gene data show CDR1 as LNHDA and CDR2 as SQIVND (reference sequence). This CDR3 has 14 amino acids. CDR3 DNA sequence: TGTGCCAGTAGTGTTTCTACAGGGAATTATGGCTACACCTTC. Translation: CASSVSTGNYGYTF.

This chain links TRBV18 with TRBJ1-5; D perhaps matches TRBD1 (5 bases). Between the trimmed V and J ends, which lost 6 bases and 1 base, there was a span of 16 bases. CDR1 is KGHSH and CDR2 is LQKENI in the germline V gene. There are 16 residues in the CDR3. CDR3 protein: CASSGSGGVSNQPQHF. CDR3 bases: TGTGCCAGCTCTGGGTCCGGGGGAGTCAGCAATCAGCCCCAGCATTTT.

This clone was counted a few times. Written as DNA, the CDR3 is TGTGCCAGCAGCCCCCACACGACTACAACTAATGAAAAACTGTTTTTT. This gives the protein CASSPHTTTTNEKLFF. The chain has TRBV28 and TRBJ1-4; D ambiguous. V shed 6 bases and J shed 0 bases, with 14 bases lying between them. CDR3 length: 16 amino acids. The germline CDR1 and CDR2 sequences are MDHEN and SYDVKM.